Reported below is one T cell receptor (beta chain). CDR3 length: 16 residues. Germline V gene lookup returns CDR1 SEHNR and CDR2 FQNEAQ (reference sequence). V was cut by 1 base and J by 1 base, with 11 bases left in between. The data are from a study of blood T cell repertoires in COVID-19. At the level of the study: COVID-19 samples collected from the United States, Italy and Spain covered acute and convalescent phases. PBMCs, B-cell-depleted T cells, or T cells provided the cDNA or gDNA that made up the material.

In the study's own analysis: By means of reference gene primer amplification, nucleated cell counts were estimated. The repertoire was sequenced with immunoSEQ multiplex PCR; TCRdb's copy has only in-frame clones and lacks some. That table is the source of V, J and clone size, and D and trimming were worked out from the DNA. The sample lists 130,000 to 150,000 clones; around 86% were seen once. The specimen sequenced was peripheral blood. This clonotype was sampled from a man in his fifties who had recovered from COVID-19. The V call is TRBV7-9, the J call TRBJ1-5, with unresolved D. CDR3 DNA: TGTGCCAGCAGCTTAGGTAACAGCCCCAGCAATCAGCCCCAGCATTTT. Protein product: CASSLGNSPSNQPQHF. Based on the CDR3 plus reference TRBV7-9 and TRBJ1-5, the full variable domain is DTGVSQNPRHKITKRGQNVTFRCDPISEHNRLYWYRQTLGQGPEFLTYFQNEAQLEKSRLLSDRFSAERPKGSFSTLEIQRTEQGDSAMYLCASSLGNSPSNQPQHFGDGTRLSIL.